This T cell receptor beta chain was obtained from a study of CD8+CD57+ T cells in acquired aplastic anemia. Study as a whole: Sorted CD4+ and CD8+ cells gave a mean 3.2 ug DNA, range roughly 0.2 to 27.4 ug. Study observations and caveats: The CD8+ Simpson's diversity of patients and controls was not significantly different.

The CDR3 is made up of 16 amino acids. After removal of 3 bases from V and 2 bases from J, the junction contained 10 bases not matched to a gene. Germline V gene data show CDR1 as DFQATT and CDR2 as SNEGSKA (reference sequence). With respect to this clonotype: Antigen: not known.

TCR beta VDJ and CDR3 profiling used genomic DNA as template. TCRdb called the reads again in MiXCR, with one record for every CDR3 protein. The table shows around 68,000 distinct CDR3 sequences, with 45% to 55% occurring only once. The chain combines TRBV20-1 with TRBJ2-3, with 8 bases lining up with TRBD2. The sequencing input was sorted CD4+, CD8+, or CD8+CD57+ T cells (not recorded which) from PBMCs. This receptor was obtained from a human donor in good health, serving as a control. CDR3 loop: CSARDYSGTATDTQYF. The CDR3 coding sequence is TGCAGTGCTAGGGATTATAGCGGGACTGCCACAGATACGCAGTATTTT.